These 9 T cell receptor beta chains came from one sample sequenced in a study of T cell repertoires in cytomegalovirus infection. TCRdb re-analysed the reads in MiXCR, keeping a single row per CDR3 protein. The sample shows approximately 160,000 distinct CDR3 sequences, 17% of them seen only once. Source material: CD8+ T cells from PBMCs. The receptors were gathered from a human donor in good health (CMV status not recorded). Some clones in this sample may be carry-over from other donors' samples.

For the CDR3, the DNA is TGTGCCAGCAGCTCGCCCACCGGGGAGCTGTTTTTT. Translated: CASSSPTGELFF. J is TRBJ2-2 and V is TRBV7-2; no firm D call. Trimming removed 4 bases from V and 4 bases from J, with 4 bases in between. The germline CDR1 and CDR2 sequences are SGHTA and FQGNSA. The CDR3 runs to 12 residues.

This clonotype was observed a few times. J is TRBJ2-1 and V is TRBV12-3 or TRBV12-4, with no clear D. The CDR3 covers 12 residues. V shed 6 bases and J shed 6 bases, with 9 bases lying between them. The CDR3 region has the DNA TGTGCCAGCAGGGCTTCTCTCAATGAGCAGTTCTTC. This encodes CASRASLNEQFF.

This clonotype has just a few counts. The rearrangement links TRBV9 to TRBJ2-1; D is unresolved. The germline CDR1 and CDR2 sequences are SGDLS and YYNGEE. The CDR3 is 14 amino acids. V was cut by 0 bases and J by 4 bases, with 8 bases left in between. CDR3 coding DNA: TGTGCCAGCAGCGTAGCAGACTTATACAATGAGCAGTTCTTC. Its translation is CASSVADLYNEQFF.

With regard to this clonotype: Possible read error: a much larger clone is one base away. The CDR3 DNA sequence: TGTGCCAGCTGCCCAGGGGGAGATACGCAGTATTTT. Encoded protein: CASCPGGDTQYF. The chain recombines TRBV7-2 with TRBJ2-3; TRBD1 agrees at 7 bases. CDR1 SGHTA and CDR2 FQGNSA come from the germline V gene. With 8 bases clipped from V and 5 bases from J, the junction kept 4 bases outside the gene matches. CDR3 length: 12 amino acids.

This clonotype was found a few times. The chain joins TRBV29-1 to TRBJ1-1; TRBD1 matches at 12 bases. From germline, CDR1 is SQVTM and CDR2 ANQGSEA. The CDR3 length is 13 residues. J lost 7 bases, V lost 1 base, and 1 base had no gene match. This CDR3 is CSVEGDRGLEAFF. Here the CDR3 DNA reads TGCAGCGTTGAAGGGGACAGGGGGCTTGAAGCTTTCTTT.

The table lists this clonotype with a few counts. The chain joins TRBV6-8 to TRBJ1-1; D is undetermined. This CDR3 spans 13 amino acids. V gave up 2 bases and J gave up 1 base, with 5 bases separating them. Germline V gives CDR1 MNHGY, CDR2 SAAAGT. The CDR3 nucleotides read TGTGCCAGCAGTTACAATACGAACACTGAAGCTTTCTTT. Protein: CASSYNTNTEAFF.

The V gene is TRBV5-1, the J gene TRBJ2-7; D may be TRBD2 (6 bases). There are 16 residues in the CDR3. Deletions cut 2 bases from V and 0 bases from J, with 15 bases between. Germline V gives CDR1 SGHRS, CDR2 YFSETQ. CDR3 in DNA: TGCGCCAGCAGCTTCCGGACCGGGACTTTCTCCTACGAGCAGTACTTC. Amino acid sequence: CASSFRTGTFSYEQYF.

This chain links TRBV14 with TRBJ2-5, with no clear D. The CDR3 has 14 residues. In germline, CDR1 is SGHDN, CDR2 FVKESK. V was cut by 1 base and J by 5 bases, with 11 bases left in between. The CDR3 sequence is CASSQVSGWETQYF. The CDR3 bases are TGTGCCAGCAGCCAAGTGTCGGGCTGGGAGACCCAGTACTTC.

This clonotype occurred a few times. The chain uses TRBV19 and TRBJ2-1; D is unclear. The CDR3 runs 15 residues. Germline-derived CDR1 and CDR2 are LNHDA and SQIVND (reference sequence). The V and J ends lost 2 bases and 0 bases respectively, with 8 bases between them. The CDR3 reads CASSIFGNSYNEQFF. The DNA of the CDR3 is TGTGCCAGTAGTATATTTGGGAACTCCTACAATGAGCAGTTCTTC.